This TCR beta chain stems from a study of cytomegalovirus exposure and HLA in healthy donors. General observations from the study: Researchers left out some V segments, among them TRBV6-2 and TRBV6-3, as indistinguishable. Across all donors, roughly uniform sequencing depth was an assumption of the presence/absence analyses. The study designated some 180 TCR beta chains cytomegalovirus-associated.

A remark on this clone: Its antigen is not known.

The PCR employed 60 Vbeta primers together with 13 Jbeta primers. Data came from immunoSEQ multiplex PCR; TCRdb stores just in-frame clones and leaves some out. The table includes about 190,000 clones, approximately 88% detected once. Germline lookup yields CDR1 LGHNT and CDR2 FRNRAP. This CDR3 region has 13 residues. The ends lost 1 base at V and 7 bases at J; junction bases unmatched: 3. The sequenced sample was PBMCs. This sequence was found in a woman in her forties or fifties in good health and CMV-seropositive. The gene calls are TRBV12-5 and TRBJ1-1; 7 bases match TRBD1. The CDR3 region has the DNA TGTGCTAGTGGTTTGGGGACAGGACGTGAAGCTTTCTTT. Its protein is CASGLGTGREAFF.